These 15 T cell receptor beta chains were all obtained from the same sample, sequenced in a study of T cells in Graves' hyperthyroidism and ophthalmopathy. Amplified regions were TCR beta CDR3 sequences from RNA transcripts. First-round RT-PCR with HTBI primers amplified the TCR CDR3 region. Using its own MiXCR run on the multiplex PCR reads, TCRdb lists one record per CDR3 protein. Of 650,000 to 800,000 distinct CDR3 sequences in the sample, roughly 46% are singletons; the top ten hold less than 9.5%. Sequenced: peripheral blood or thyroid tissue (not recorded which). These receptors originate from an adult man with Graves' disease, either hyperthyroidism or ophthalmopathy (not recorded which).

The gene calls are TRBV25-1 and TRBJ1-5; TRBD1 matches at 10 bases. The germline gives CDR1 MGHDK, CDR2 SYGVNS. The CDR3 spans 16 residues. The trim removed 6 bases at V and 6 bases at J, leaving 11 bases unmatched. The CDR3 DNA reads TGTGCCAGCAGCCCACCCGGGACAGGGGAGGGTCAGCCCCAGCATTTT. This encodes CASSPPGTGEGQPQHF. The variable domain in full, with the rest retrieved from reference TRBV25-1 and TRBJ1-5, is EADIYQTPRYLVIGTGKKITLECSQTMGHDKMYWYQQDPGMELHLIHYSYGVNSTEKGDLSSESTVSRIRTEHFPLTLESARPSHTSQYLCASSPPGTGEGQPQHFGDGTRLSIL.

V gene TRBV7-9 combines with J gene TRBJ2-5; D is unresolved. V was pared by 4 bases and J by 7 bases, with 10 bases between. CDR1 is SEHNR and CDR2 is FQNEAQ in the germline V gene (reference sequence). The CDR3 loop spans 12 amino acids. The CDR3 spells CASSSGPRTQYF. The CDR3 DNA follows: TGTGCCAGCAGCTCCGGGCCCAGGACCCAGTACTTC.

This clonotype was seen more than once but under ten times. This chain joins TRBV7-9 and TRBJ1-3; D not resolved. V dropped 4 bases and J dropped 0 bases, with 10 bases sitting between them. Germline-derived CDR1 and CDR2 are SEHNR and FQNEAQ (reference sequence). The CDR3 sequence is 15 residues long. As DNA, the CDR3 is TGTGCCAGCAGCTCTGGGGAGTCCTCTGGAAACACCATATATTTT. This translates into CASSSGESSGNTIYF.

The rearrangement joins TRBV7-2 to TRBJ1-1; TRBD1 is a possible D gene (5 bases). Germline V gene sequence: CDR1 SGHTA, CDR2 FQGNSA. The CDR3 runs 12 residues. V shed 6 bases and J shed 7 bases, with 12 bases lying between them. CDR3 sequence (DNA): TGTGCCAGCAGACCCGGCGGGGGTGAAGCTTTCTTT. Amino acids: CASRPGGGEAFF.

The CDR3 DNA is TGTGCCAGCAGTGACCCCGGGGGATATTTGGGGGCTTTCTTT. Protein: CASSDPGGYLGAFF. This chain links TRBV6-4 with TRBJ1-1; TRBD1 is a possible D gene (5 bases). This CDR3 is built from 14 residues. Per germline, CDR1 MRHNA and CDR2 SNTAGT. V was pared by 2 bases and J by 11 bases, with 18 bases between.

This clonotype occurred many times. This sequence joins TRBV7-3 and TRBJ2-7; 7 positions match TRBD1. Germline V gene lookup returns CDR1 SGHTA and CDR2 FQGTGA. The CDR3 length is 13 residues. J was trimmed by 3 bases and V by 5 bases; bases with no gene match: 4. CDR3 protein: CASSPGDSYEQYF. CDR3 in DNA: TGTGCCAGCAGCCCAGGGGACAGCTACGAGCAGTACTTC.

The rearrangement joins TRBV2 to TRBJ2-2; D ambiguous. The ends were cut back, 5 bases at V and 1 base at J, with 8 bases in the middle. Germline loops: CDR1 SNHLY, CDR2 FYNNEI. This CDR3 region has 14 residues. The CDR3 loop reads CASSYQRNTGELFF. The CDR3 DNA sequence: TGTGCCAGCAGTTACCAGCGGAACACCGGGGAGCTGTTTTTT. The complete variable domain, with remaining parts taken from reference TRBV2 and TRBJ2-2, reads EPEVTQTPSHQVTQMGQEVILRCVPISNHLYFYWYRQILGQKVEFLVSFYNNEISEKSEIFDDQFSVERPDGSNFTLKIRSTKLEDSAMYFCASSYQRNTGELFFGEGSRLTVL.

This clonotype was observed many times. The chain links TRBV29-1 to TRBJ1-2; 8 bases align to TRBD1. The CDR3 has 11 residues. The germline V gene encodes CDR1 SQVTM and CDR2 ANQGSEA. J was trimmed by 8 bases and V by 7 bases; bases with no gene match: 6. The CDR3 loop is CSGGQGGGYTF. The CDR3 DNA follows: TGCAGCGGTGGACAGGGAGGAGGCTACACCTTC.

A remark on this clonotype: One junction end does not reproduce the germline sequence, and a read error may be involved. This rearrangement joins TRBV7-9 to TRBJ1-3; the D gene is possibly TRBD1 (5 bases). This CDR3 contains 16 residues. Germline CDR1 is SEHNR and CDR2 is FQNEAQ (reference sequence). The CDR3 bases are TGTGCCAGCAGCTTAGGACAGCCTGTCTCTAGAAACACCATATATTTT. As protein: CASSLGQPVSRNTIYF.

This chain uses TRBV7-8 with TRBJ2-3, with TRBD2 matching over 8 bases. The length of the CDR3 is 14 residues. Germline V lookup: CDR1 SGHVS, CDR2 FQNEAQ. V shed 5 bases and J 4 bases; nucleotides not matched to a gene: 5. The CDR3 loop reads CASSEREFADTQYF. The CDR3 region has the DNA TGTGCCAGCAGCGAGCGGGAGTTCGCAGATACGCAGTATTTT.

This clonotype was counted ten times or more. V and J are TRBV7-6 and TRBJ1-1, with 7 bases matching TRBD1. Germline CDR1 SGHVS, CDR2 FNYEAQ. This CDR3 is built from 16 residues. The V segment lost 3 bases and the J segment 1 base; nucleotides outside the gene matches: 8. Here the CDR3 DNA reads TGTGCCAGCAGCTTGGTGACAGGGCCTCCGAACACTGAAGCTTTCTTT. This gives the protein CASSLVTGPPNTEAFF.

The chain carries TRBV7-2 and TRBJ2-7; D gene ambiguous. The CDR3 extends over 14 amino acids. Germline V gene data show CDR1 as SGHTA and CDR2 as FQGNSA. Trimming shortened V by 4 bases and J by 3 bases, and 13 bases separated the two germline ends. CDR3 DNA sequence: TGTGCCAGCAGCTCATATATGGTGGACTACGAGCAGTACTTC. The encoded protein is CASSSYMVDYEQYF.

This clonotype has at least ten counts. The V and J genes are TRBV7-2 and TRBJ2-7; D gene ambiguous. Trimming shortened V by 2 bases and J by 3 bases, and 11 bases separated the two germline ends. The germline CDR1 and CDR2 sequences are SGHTA and FQGNSA. The CDR3 sequence is 14 residues long. The DNA for the CDR3 is TGTGCCAGCAGCTTAACCCAGGCTAGCTACGAGCAGTACTTC. This sequence encodes CASSLTQASYEQYF.

The gene calls are TRBV6-6 and TRBJ1-6, with D maybe TRBD1 (5 bases). The CDR3 is 15 residues long. Germline V lookup: CDR1 MNHNY, CDR2 SVGAGI (reference sequence). V was trimmed by 9 bases and J by 7 bases, leaving 19 bases between them. In DNA form, the CDR3 reads TGTGCCAGTTTCTCCGGGAGAGGGACCAATTCACCCCTCCACTTT. This codes for CASFSGRGTNSPLHF.

In regard to this clonotype: The junction departs from the called germline gene at one end, perhaps through a read error. V and J are TRBV7-8 and TRBJ1-5; D remains ambiguous. CDR1 is SGHVS, CDR2 FQNEAQ, per germline. CDR3 size: 16 residues. In DNA form, the CDR3 reads TGTGCCAGCAGCTTAGGGGCCGGAGGGTACAATCAGCTCCAGCATTTT. This translates into CASSLGAGGYNQLQHF.